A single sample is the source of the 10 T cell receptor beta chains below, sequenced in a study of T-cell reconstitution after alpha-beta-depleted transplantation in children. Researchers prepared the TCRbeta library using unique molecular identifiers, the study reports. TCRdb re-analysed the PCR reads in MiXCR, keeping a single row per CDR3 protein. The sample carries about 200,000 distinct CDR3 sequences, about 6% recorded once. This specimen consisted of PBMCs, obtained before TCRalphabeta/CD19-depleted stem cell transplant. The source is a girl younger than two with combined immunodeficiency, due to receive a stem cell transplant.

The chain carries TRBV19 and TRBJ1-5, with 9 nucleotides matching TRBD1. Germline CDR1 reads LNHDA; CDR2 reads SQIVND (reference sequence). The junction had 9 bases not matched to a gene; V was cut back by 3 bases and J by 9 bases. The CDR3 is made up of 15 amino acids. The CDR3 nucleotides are TGTGCCAGTAGTATCGAACAGGGGGCTTGGAGGCCCCAGCATTTT. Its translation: CASSIEQGAWRPQHF.

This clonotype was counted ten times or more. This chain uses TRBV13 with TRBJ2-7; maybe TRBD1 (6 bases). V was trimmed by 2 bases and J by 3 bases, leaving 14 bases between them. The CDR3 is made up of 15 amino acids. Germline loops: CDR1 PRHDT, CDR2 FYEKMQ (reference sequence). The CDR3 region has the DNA TGTGCCAGCAGCTTACGAGGGGGTTTTGGCTACGAGCAGTACTTC. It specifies CASSLRGGFGYEQYF. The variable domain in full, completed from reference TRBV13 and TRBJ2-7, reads AAGVIQSPRHLIKEKRETATLKCYPIPRHDTVYWYQQGPGQDPQFLISFYEKMQSDKGSIPDRFSAQQFSDYHSELNMSSLELGDSALYFCASSLRGGFGYEQYFGPGTRLTVT.

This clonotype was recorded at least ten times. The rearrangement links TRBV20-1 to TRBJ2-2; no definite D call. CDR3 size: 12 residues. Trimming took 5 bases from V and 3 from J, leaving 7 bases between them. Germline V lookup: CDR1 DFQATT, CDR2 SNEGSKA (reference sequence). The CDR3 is CSAPRDTGELFF. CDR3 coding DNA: TGCAGTGCTCCCCGGGACACCGGGGAGCTGTTTTTT.

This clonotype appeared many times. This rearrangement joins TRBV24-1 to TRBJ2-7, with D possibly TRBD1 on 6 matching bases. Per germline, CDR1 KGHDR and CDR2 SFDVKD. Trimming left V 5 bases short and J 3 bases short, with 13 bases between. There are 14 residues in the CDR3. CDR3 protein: CATSVEDSNYEQYF. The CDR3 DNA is TGTGCCACCAGTGTAGAGGACAGCAACTACGAGCAGTACTTC.

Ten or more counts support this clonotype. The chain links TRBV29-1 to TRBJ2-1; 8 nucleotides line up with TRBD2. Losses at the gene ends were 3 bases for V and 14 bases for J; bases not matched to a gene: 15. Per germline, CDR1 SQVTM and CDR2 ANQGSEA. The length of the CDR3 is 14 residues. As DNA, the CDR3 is TGCAGCGTTGATTGGGGCAGAAGCGGGAGTACGGAGTTCTTC. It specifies CSVDWGRSGSTEFF.

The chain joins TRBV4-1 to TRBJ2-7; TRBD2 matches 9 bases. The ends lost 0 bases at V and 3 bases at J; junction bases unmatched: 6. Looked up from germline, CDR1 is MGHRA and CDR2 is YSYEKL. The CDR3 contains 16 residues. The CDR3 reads CASSQELLAGHYEQYF. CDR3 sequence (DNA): TGCGCCAGCAGCCAAGAACTTCTAGCGGGGCACTACGAGCAGTACTTC.

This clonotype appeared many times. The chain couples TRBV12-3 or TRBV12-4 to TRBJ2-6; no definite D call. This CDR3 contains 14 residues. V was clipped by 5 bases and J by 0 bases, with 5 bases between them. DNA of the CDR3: TGTGCCAGCAGTCCCTTCTCTGGGGCCAACGTCCTGACTTTC. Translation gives CASSPFSGANVLTF.

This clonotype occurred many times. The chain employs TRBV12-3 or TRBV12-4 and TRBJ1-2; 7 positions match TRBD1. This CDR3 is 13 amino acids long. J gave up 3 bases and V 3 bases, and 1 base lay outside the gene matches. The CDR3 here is CASSLTGYYGYTF. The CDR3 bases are TGTGCCAGCAGTTTGACAGGGTACTATGGCTACACCTTC.

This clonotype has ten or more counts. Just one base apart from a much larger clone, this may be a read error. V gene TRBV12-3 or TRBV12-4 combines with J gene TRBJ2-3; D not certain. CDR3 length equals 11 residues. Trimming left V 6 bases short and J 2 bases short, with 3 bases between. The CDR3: CASSDTDTQYF. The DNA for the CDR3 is TGTGCCAGCAGCGACACAGATACGCAGTATTTT.

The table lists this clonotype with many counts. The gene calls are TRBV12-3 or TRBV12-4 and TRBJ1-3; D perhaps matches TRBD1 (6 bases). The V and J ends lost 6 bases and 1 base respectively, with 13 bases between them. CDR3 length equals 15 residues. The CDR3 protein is CASRMDSFSGNTIYF. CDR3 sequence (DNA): TGTGCCAGCAGGATGGACAGTTTTTCTGGAAACACCATATATTTT.